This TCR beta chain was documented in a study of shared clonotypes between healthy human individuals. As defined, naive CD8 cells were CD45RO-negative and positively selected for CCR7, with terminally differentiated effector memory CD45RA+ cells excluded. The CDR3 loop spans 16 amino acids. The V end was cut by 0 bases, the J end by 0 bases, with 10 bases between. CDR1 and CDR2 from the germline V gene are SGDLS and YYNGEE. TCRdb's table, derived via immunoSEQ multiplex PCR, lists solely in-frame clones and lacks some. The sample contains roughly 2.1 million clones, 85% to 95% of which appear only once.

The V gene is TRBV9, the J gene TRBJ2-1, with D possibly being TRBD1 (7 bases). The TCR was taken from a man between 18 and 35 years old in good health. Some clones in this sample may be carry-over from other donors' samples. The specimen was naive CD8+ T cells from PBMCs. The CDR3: CASSVDQGGSYNEQFF. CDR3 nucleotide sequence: TGTGCCAGCAGCGTAGATCAGGGGGGCTCCTACAATGAGCAGTTCTTC.